This T cell receptor (beta chain) appears in the sequencing data of a study of T cell repertoires in cytomegalovirus infection. Study details: Shared public TCR beta signatures pointed to both CMV infection and a matching HLA type.

This clonotype came up many times. Each CDR3 protein is one row after TCRdb ran MiXCR on the reads. The sample records some 320,000 distinct CDR3 sequences, 9.5% being singletons. The sequencing input was PBMCs. The sequence derives from a human donor in good health (CMV status not recorded). Some clones in this sample may be carry-over from other donors' samples.

The CDR3 reads CASSYSGQGWTDTQYF. CDR3 bases: TGTGCCAGCAGTTACTCGGGACAGGGGTGGACAGATACGCAGTATTTT. The chain carries TRBV6-5 and TRBJ2-3; 10 bases are shared with TRBD1. This CDR3 contains 16 residues. Germline CDR1 MNHEY, CDR2 SVGAGI. With 0 bases clipped from V and 3 bases from J, the junction kept 3 bases outside the gene matches.